The 9 T cell receptor beta chains reported below all come from one sample, sequenced in a study of blood T cell repertoires in COVID-19. Assay: immunoSEQ multiplex PCR; the TCRdb copy retains only in-frame clones and omits some. The table lists roughly 300,000 clones, roughly 87% of them singletons. Sample: PBMCs or T cells enriched from blood (not recorded which). Every receptor here comes from a woman aged 25 to 39 who had recovered from COVID-19.

The genes are TRBV5-1 and TRBJ2-7; TRBD1 agrees at 9 bases. Germline assignment: CDR1 SGHRS and CDR2 YFSETQ. V dropped 5 bases and J dropped 0; count of bases not matched to a gene: 6. The CDR3 loop spans 15 amino acids. Here the CDR3 reads CASSTRDRVSYEQYF. CDR3 nucleotide sequence: TGCGCCAGCAGTACGCGGGACAGGGTCTCCTACGAGCAGTACTTC. The full variable domain, in which reference TRBV5-1 and TRBJ2-7 provide the parts outside the CDR3, is KAGVTQTPRYLIKTRGQQVTLSCSPISGHRSVSWYQQTPGQGLQFLFEYFSETQRNKGNFPGRFSGRQFSNSRSEMNVSTLELGDSALYLCASSTRDRVSYEQYFGPGTRLTVT.

This chain connects TRBV18 to TRBJ2-3, with a possible D match to TRBD1 (8 bases). The CDR3 is 17 amino acids. V was pared by 3 bases and J by 4 bases, with 20 bases between. Germline CDR1 reads KGHSH; CDR2 reads LQKENI. In DNA form, the CDR3 reads TGTGCCAGCTCACCTCGCGGGGGACAGGCAGGCGCAGATACGCAGTATTTT. This sequence encodes CASSPRGGQAGADTQYF.

The chain carries TRBV11-3 and TRBJ2-1; 8 nucleotides line up with TRBD1. CDR1 and CDR2 from the germline V gene are SGHNT and YENEEA. This CDR3 has 15 amino acids. The ends lost 2 bases at V and 9 bases at J; junction bases unmatched: 9. The CDR3 sequence: CASSLPGPQGGEQFF. For the CDR3, the DNA is TGTGCCAGCAGCTTACCGGGACCACAGGGGGGTGAGCAGTTCTTC.

V gene TRBV9 combines with J gene TRBJ2-3; TRBD2 agrees at 8 bases. With 4 bases clipped from V and 0 bases from J, the junction kept 7 bases outside the gene matches. The CDR3 contains 16 residues. Germline lookup yields CDR1 SGDLS and CDR2 YYNGEE. The CDR3 loop reads CASSLRGGTSTDTQYF. CDR3 DNA: TGTGCCAGCAGCTTACGCGGGGGGACTAGCACAGATACGCAGTATTTT.

The V and J genes are TRBV3-1 (or the pseudogene TRBV3-2) and TRBJ1-2; TRBD1 agrees at 10 bases. Germline V gene lookup returns CDR1 LGHDT and CDR2 YNNKEL (reference sequence). The CDR3 runs to 17 residues. The V and J ends lost 1 base and 7 bases, in that order; junction bases with no gene match: 12. This CDR3 is CASSQVRGGQGSSGYTF. Written as DNA, the CDR3 is TGTGCCAGCAGCCAAGTACGAGGGGGACAGGGGAGTAGTGGCTACACCTTC.

The DNA of the CDR3 is TGCGCCAGCAGCAACCAACAGGGCCCTTACACTGAAGCTTTCTTT. This gives the protein CASSNQQGPYTEAFF. The gene calls are TRBV5-1 and TRBJ1-1, with D possibly being TRBD1 (6 bases). Germline loops: CDR1 SGHRS, CDR2 YFSETQ. There are 15 residues in the CDR3. V shed 4 bases and J shed 3 bases, with 16 bases lying between them.

This chain joins TRBV5-5 and TRBJ1-2; TRBD1 aligns across 8 bases. With 1 base clipped from V and 2 bases from J, the junction kept 1 base outside the gene matches. The CDR3 runs 14 residues. In germline, CDR1 is SGHKS, CDR2 YYEKEE (reference sequence). This CDR3 is CASSLRTGNYGYTF. CDR3 nucleotide sequence: TGTGCCAGCAGCTTGCGGACAGGGAACTATGGCTACACCTTC.

V is TRBV29-1 and J is TRBJ1-1, with D uncertain. CDR1 is SQVTM and CDR2 is ANQGSEA in the germline V gene. V was trimmed by 6 bases and J by 3 bases, leaving 14 bases between them. CDR3 size: 13 residues. Here the CDR3 DNA reads TGCAGCGTCGTCACAGACACCTACACTGAAGCTTTCTTT. Residues: CSVVTDTYTEAFF.

Concerning this clone: Other nucleotide sequences in the sample specify the same CDR3. The chain uses TRBV27 and TRBJ1-2, with 7 bases that match TRBD1. Germline V lookup: CDR1 MNHEY, CDR2 SMNVEV (reference sequence). This CDR3 is built from 12 residues. Germline trimming cut 9 bases from V and 3 bases from J; bases unmatched to any gene: 4. The CDR3 loop is CASYRGDYGYTF. The CDR3 DNA reads TGTGCCAGTTACAGGGGAGACTATGGCTACACCTTC.